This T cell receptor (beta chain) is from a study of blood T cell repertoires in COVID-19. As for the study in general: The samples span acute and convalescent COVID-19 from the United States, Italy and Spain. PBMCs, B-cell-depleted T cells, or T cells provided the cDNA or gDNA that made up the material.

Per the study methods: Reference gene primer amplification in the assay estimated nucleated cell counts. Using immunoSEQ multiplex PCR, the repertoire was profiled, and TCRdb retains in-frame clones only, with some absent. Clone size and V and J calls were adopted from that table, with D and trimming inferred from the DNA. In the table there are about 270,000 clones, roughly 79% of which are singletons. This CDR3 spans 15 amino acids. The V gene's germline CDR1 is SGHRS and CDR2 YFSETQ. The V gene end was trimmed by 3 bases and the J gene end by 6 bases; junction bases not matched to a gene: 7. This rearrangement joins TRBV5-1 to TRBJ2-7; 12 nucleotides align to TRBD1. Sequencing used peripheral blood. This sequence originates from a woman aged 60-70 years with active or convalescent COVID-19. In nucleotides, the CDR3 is TGCGCCAGCAGCTCCGGGGACAGGGGGCAATCCGAGCAGTACTTC. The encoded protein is CASSSGDRGQSEQYF.